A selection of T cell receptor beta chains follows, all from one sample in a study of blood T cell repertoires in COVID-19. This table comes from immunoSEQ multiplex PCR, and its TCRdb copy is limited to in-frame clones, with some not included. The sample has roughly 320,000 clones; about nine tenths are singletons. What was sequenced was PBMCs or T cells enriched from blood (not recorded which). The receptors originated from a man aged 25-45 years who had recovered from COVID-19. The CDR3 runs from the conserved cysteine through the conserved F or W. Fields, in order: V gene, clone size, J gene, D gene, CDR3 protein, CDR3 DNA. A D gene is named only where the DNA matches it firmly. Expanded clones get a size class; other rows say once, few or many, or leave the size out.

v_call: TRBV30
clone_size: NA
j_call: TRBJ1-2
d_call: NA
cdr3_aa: CAYLRRVYGYTF
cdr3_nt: TGTGCCTACCTAAGGAGGGTCTATGGCTACACCTTC

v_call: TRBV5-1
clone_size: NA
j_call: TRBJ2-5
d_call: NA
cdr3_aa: CASSFYSRASKTQYF
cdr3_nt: TGCGCCAGCAGCTTTTACTCGCGGGCATCGAAGACCCAGTACTTC

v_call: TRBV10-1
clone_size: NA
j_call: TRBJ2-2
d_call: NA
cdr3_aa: CASSGGGTGELFF
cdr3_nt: TGCGCCAGCAGTGGAGGGGGCACCGGGGAGCTGTTTTTT

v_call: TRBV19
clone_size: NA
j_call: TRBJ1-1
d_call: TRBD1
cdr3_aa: CASTYTGGGTEAFF
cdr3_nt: TGTGCCAGTACCTATACAGGGGGTGGCACTGAAGCTTTCTTT

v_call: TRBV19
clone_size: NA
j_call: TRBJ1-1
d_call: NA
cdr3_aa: CASRSGEAFF
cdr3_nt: TGTGCCAGTAGATCGGGTGAAGCTTTCTTT

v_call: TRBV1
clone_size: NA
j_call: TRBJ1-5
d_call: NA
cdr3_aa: CTSSQDLISGQKHLEDQPQHF
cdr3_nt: TGCACCAGCAGCCAAGATTTAATTAGCGGGCAGAAACACCTAGAAGATCAGCCCCAGCATTTT

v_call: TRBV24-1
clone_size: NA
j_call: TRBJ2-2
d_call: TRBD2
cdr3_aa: CAIQREGDTGELFF
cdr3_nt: TGTGCCATCCAGCGGGAGGGGGACACCGGGGAGCTGTTTTTT

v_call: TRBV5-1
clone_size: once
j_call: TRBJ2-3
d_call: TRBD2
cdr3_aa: CASSLTPSGSNTDTQYF
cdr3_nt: TGCGCCAGCAGCTTAACCCCTAGCGGGAGTAACACAGATACGCAGTATTTT

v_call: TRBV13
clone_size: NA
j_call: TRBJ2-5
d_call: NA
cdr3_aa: CASSLPHDDGETQYF
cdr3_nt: TGTGCCAGCAGCCTCCCCCACGACGACGGGGAGACCCAGTACTTC

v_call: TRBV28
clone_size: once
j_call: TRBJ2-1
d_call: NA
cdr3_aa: CASTGHREQFF
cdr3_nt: TGTGCCAGCACCGGGCACAGGGAGCAGTTCTTC

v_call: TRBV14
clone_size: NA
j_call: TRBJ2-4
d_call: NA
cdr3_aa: CASSQDFGAGTKNIQYF
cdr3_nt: TGTGCCAGCAGCCAAGATTTTGGGGCAGGGACCAAAAACATTCAGTACTTC

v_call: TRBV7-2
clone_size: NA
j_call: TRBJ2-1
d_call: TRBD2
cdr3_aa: CASSLVLAGVLNEQFF
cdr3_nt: TGTGCCAGCAGCTTAGTGTTGGCGGGAGTGCTCAATGAGCAGTTCTTC

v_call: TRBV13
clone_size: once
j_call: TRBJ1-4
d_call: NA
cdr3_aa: CASSLGGGENEKLFF
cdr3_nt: TGTGCCAGCAGCTTAGGGGGAGGAGAGAATGAAAAACTGTTTTTT

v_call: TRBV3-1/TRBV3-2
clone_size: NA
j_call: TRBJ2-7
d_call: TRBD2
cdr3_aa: CASSQESGMSYEQYF
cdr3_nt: TGTGCCAGCAGCCAAGAAAGCGGGATGTCCTACGAGCAGTACTTC

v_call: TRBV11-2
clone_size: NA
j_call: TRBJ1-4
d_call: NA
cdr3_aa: CASSPRSRVSTNEKLFF
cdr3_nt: TGTGCCAGCAGCCCGCGATCCCGAGTGTCAACTAATGAAAAACTGTTTTTT